This T cell receptor (beta chain) was captured by sequencing in a study of CD8 T cells in ankylosing spondylitis. This clonotype was counted many times. Trimming took off 4 bases at V and 0 bases at J, with 19 bases between the two ends. CDR1 is MDHEN and CDR2 is SYDVKM in the germline V gene. This CDR3 has 17 residues. Each CDR3 protein is one row after TCRdb ran MiXCR on the 5' RACE reads. Among about 150,000 distinct CDR3 sequences listed, roughly 31% were seen once. The chain employs TRBV28 and TRBJ2-7, with a possible D match to TRBD2 (7 bases). This clonotype was obtained from a male donor with ankylosing spondylitis. Material: synovial fluid, either unsorted or a sorted T cell fraction (not recorded which). The CDR3: CASSWGRGDPSSYEQYF. The DNA for the CDR3 is TGTGCCAGCAGTTGGGGGAGGGGGGATCCAAGCTCCTACGAGCAGTACTTC.